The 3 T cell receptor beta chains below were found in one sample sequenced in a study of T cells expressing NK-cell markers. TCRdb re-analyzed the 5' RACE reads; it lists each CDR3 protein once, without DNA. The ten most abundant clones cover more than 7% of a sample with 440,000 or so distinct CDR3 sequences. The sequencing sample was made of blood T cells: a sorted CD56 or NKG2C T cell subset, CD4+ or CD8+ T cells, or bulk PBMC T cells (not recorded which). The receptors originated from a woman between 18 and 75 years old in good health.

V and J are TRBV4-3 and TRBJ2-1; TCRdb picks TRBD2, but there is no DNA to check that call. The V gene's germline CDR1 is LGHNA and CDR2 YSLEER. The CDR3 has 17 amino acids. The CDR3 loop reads CASSQFSGGSSYNEQFF.

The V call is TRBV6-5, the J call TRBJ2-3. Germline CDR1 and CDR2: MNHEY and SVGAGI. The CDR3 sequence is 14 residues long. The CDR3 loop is CASSYSRGHGTQYF.

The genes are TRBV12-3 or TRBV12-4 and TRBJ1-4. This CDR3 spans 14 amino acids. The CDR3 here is CASSFREGNEKLFF.